This T cell receptor (beta chain) was identified during a study of blood T cell repertoires in COVID-19. Background on the study: T cells, B-cell-depleted T cells, or PBMCs provided the cDNA or gDNA that served as material.

This CDR3 spans 16 amino acids. V was trimmed by 1 base and J by 6 bases, leaving 18 bases between them. Germline lookup yields CDR1 SGHDN and CDR2 FVKESK. Authors' methods: Quantification of nucleated cells was approximated via reference gene primer amplification. Measured with immunoSEQ multiplex PCR; TCRdb has only the in-frame clones, and not every one. That table gives V, J and clone size, and the DNA gave D and trimming. Here the sample spans 150,000 to 200,000 clones, 85% being singletons. V and J are TRBV14 and TRBJ1-1; the D is unclear. The TCR was taken from a human donor with acute or convalescent COVID-19. The donor label of this sample is uncertain. Sequenced material: peripheral blood. DNA for the CDR3: TGTGCCAGCAGCCAAGTGCAGGCCTTACGATTTTCTGAAGCTTTCTTT. It translates to CASSQVQALRFSEAFF.